The 23 T cell receptor beta chains below come from one sample, sequenced in a study of cytomegalovirus exposure and HLA in healthy donors. The PCR ran on 60 Vbeta and 13 Jbeta primers. Assay: immunoSEQ multiplex PCR; the TCRdb copy retains only in-frame clones and omits some. There are about 190,000 clones in the sample; around 85% occur only once, and about 5.7% lies in the top ten. The sample was PBMCs. The origin of the receptors is a man aged 35 to 55 in good health and CMV-seropositive.

This chain joins TRBV9 and TRBJ1-5, with a tentative D call TRBD1 (6 bases). V lost 3 bases, J lost 0 bases, and 7 bases lay in between. CDR3 size: 14 residues. The germline V gene encodes CDR1 SGDLS and CDR2 YYNGEE. CDR3 DNA: TGTGCCAGCAGCGAACAGGGTAGCAATCAGCCCCAGCATTTT. Protein product: CASSEQGSNQPQHF.

The V and J genes are TRBV18 and TRBJ2-1, with unresolved D. The ends were cut back, 0 bases at V and 0 bases at J, with 15 bases in the middle. The CDR3 loop spans 18 amino acids. From germline, CDR1 is KGHSH and CDR2 LQKENI. Here the CDR3 DNA reads TGTGCCAGCTCACCACCCCTTTTCGACAAGAGCTCCTACAATGAGCAGTTCTTC. Its protein product is CASSPPLFDKSSYNEQFF.

Only one count was recorded for this clone. The rearrangement links TRBV7-3 to TRBJ1-2, with 9 nucleotides matching TRBD1. The CDR3 has 15 residues. Germline V lookup: CDR1 SGHTA, CDR2 FQGTGA. V dropped 9 bases and J dropped 7; count of bases not matched to a gene: 15. The chain's CDR3 is CASSQNPGQGSGYTF. Here the CDR3 DNA reads TGTGCCAGTAGCCAAAACCCGGGACAGGGAAGTGGCTACACCTTC.

This clone was observed a handful of times. V is TRBV2 and J is TRBJ1-5; a weak D match, TRBD1 (5 bases). The CDR3 is made up of 14 amino acids. Germline V gives CDR1 SNHLY, CDR2 FYNNEI. V lost 5 bases to trimming and J lost 1 base, with 9 bases between them. The CDR3 coding sequence is TGTGCCAGCAGTCCCCGGGGGAGCAATCAGCCCCAGCATTTT. It encodes CASSPRGSNQPQHF.

J is TRBJ2-3 and V is TRBV5-4, with 8 bases aligning to TRBD2. Per the germline V gene, CDR1 is SGHNT and CDR2 is YYREEE (reference sequence). V lost 0 bases to trimming and J lost 7 bases; unmatched junction nucleotides: 10. The CDR3 sequence is 16 residues long. The CDR3, as DNA: TGTGCCAGCAGCTTGGCGGGGGGGAGGGTCGGGAATACGCAGTATTTT. Its translation: CASSLAGGRVGNTQYF.

This clone was counted between two and nine times. The chain uses TRBV10-3 and TRBJ1-1, with D possibly matching TRBD1 (6 bases). The CDR3 covers 18 residues. The V and J ends lost 6 bases and 1 base respectively, with 24 bases between them. Germline CDR1 reads ENHRY; CDR2 reads SYGVKD. The CDR3 DNA is TGTGCCATCAGCCACTCTCCGGGACATCAATCGGGGAACACTGAAGCTTTCTTT. As protein: CAISHSPGHQSGNTEAFF.

The chain joins TRBV6-1 to TRBJ2-3; unclear D gene. This CDR3 comprises 12 residues. V was trimmed by 0 bases and J by 7 bases, leaving 5 bases between them. Germline V lookup: CDR1 MNHNS, CDR2 SASEGT. CDR3 nucleotides: TGTGCCAGCAGTGAAGCTTCCTATACGCAGTATTTT. Translation: CASSEASYTQYF.

The chain links TRBV18 to TRBJ2-7, with D unresolved. V gave up 4 bases and J gave up 3 bases, with 10 bases separating them. The germline CDR1 and CDR2 sequences are KGHSH and LQKENI. This CDR3 contains 13 residues. CDR3 protein: CASSLKEYYEQYF. CDR3 DNA: TGTGCCAGCTCACTGAAGGAGTACTACGAGCAGTACTTC.

In its sample, this clone was seen a few times. A junction boundary mismatches the germline segment, possibly from a read error. This chain joins TRBV4-3 and TRBJ1-1; D is unclear. The CDR3 loop spans 12 amino acids. Germline V gives CDR1 LGHNA, CDR2 YSLEER. In DNA, the CDR3 is TGCGCCAGCAGCCAAGGTTGGACGGGGATGGTCTTT. It is translated as CASSQGWTGMVF.

This clone has a single count. V and J are TRBV5-4 and TRBJ1-3, with 7 positions matching TRBD1. Per the germline V gene, CDR1 is SGHNT and CDR2 is YYREEE (reference sequence). V lost 5 bases to trimming and J lost 3 bases; unmatched junction nucleotides: 11. CDR3 size: 16 residues. CDR3 sequence: CASSLTGVRVGNTIYF. CDR3 sequence (DNA): TGTGCCAGCAGTCTCACAGGGGTGCGTGTTGGAAACACCATATATTTT. Together with reference TRBV5-4 and TRBJ1-3, the CDR3 gives the full variable domain: ETGVTQSPTHLIKTRGQQVTLRCSSQSGHNTVSWYQQALGQGPQFIFQYYREEENGRGNFPPRFSGLQFPNYSSELNVNALELDDSALYLCASSLTGVRVGNTIYFGEGSWLTVV.

The chain couples TRBV5-6 to TRBJ2-5; no definite D call. The end of the DNA fits TRBJ2-7 better, so the J call may be wrong. The CDR3 runs 14 residues. Germline V gene lookup returns CDR1 SGHDT and CDR2 YYEEEE. The CDR3 sequence is CASSPTTDTYEQYF. In DNA, the CDR3 is TGTGCCAGCAGCCCCACCACTGATACCTACGAGCAGTACTTC.

This rearrangement joins TRBV30 to TRBJ2-6; D gene uncertain. The CDR3 has 14 residues. Trimming stripped 2 bases from V and 1 base from J, with 6 bases between. Germline V lookup: CDR1 GTSNPN, CDR2 SVGIG (reference sequence). CDR3 residues: CAWSIQSGANVLTF. In DNA, the CDR3 is TGTGCCTGGAGTATACAGTCTGGGGCCAACGTCCTGACTTTC.

CDR3 loop: CASSQSYRLKSSYNEQFF. CDR3 in DNA: TGCGCCAGCAGTCAATCATACAGGCTAAAGAGCTCCTACAATGAGCAGTTCTTC. The chain links TRBV23-1 to TRBJ2-1, with D perhaps TRBD1 (5 bases). TRBV23-1 is marked as an open reading frame, function uncertain. V lost 0 bases and J 0 bases, leaving 15 bases between the germline ends. The CDR3 contains 18 residues.

The chain links TRBV5-1 to TRBJ2-7; 7 bases match TRBD1. J was trimmed by 3 bases and V by 4 bases; bases with no gene match: 13. The CDR3 covers 16 residues. Germline CDR1 and CDR2: SGHRS and YFSETQ. The CDR3 nucleotides read TGCGCCAGCAGCCTGGCCCCTCAGGGGGATGTCTACGAGCAGTACTTC. It is translated as CASSLAPQGDVYEQYF.

This clone was counted between two and nine times. The CDR3 DNA follows: TGTGCCAGCAGTCCCACAGGGGTCAGCAATCAGCCCCAGCATTTT. This sequence encodes CASSPTGVSNQPQHF. The chain combines TRBV27 with TRBJ1-5; 7 positions match TRBD1. The CDR3 runs 15 residues. Germline CDR1 and CDR2: MNHEY and SMNVEV (reference sequence). Losses at the gene ends were 5 bases for V and 1 base for J; bases not matched to a gene: 5.

The chain carries TRBV29-1 and TRBJ1-1; possible D gene TRBD1, 5 bases. Germline loops: CDR1 SQVTM, CDR2 ANQGSEA. This CDR3 has 13 residues. Trimming stripped 5 bases from V and 5 bases from J, with 15 bases between. The CDR3 DNA reads TGCAGCGTTCGTTCTTGGGGGGGGACTGAAGCTTTCTTT. Translation: CSVRSWGGTEAFF.

Worth noting for this clone: Distinct nucleotide sequences in the sample also encode this CDR3. The chain links TRBV5-4 to TRBJ1-6; the match to TRBD1 covers 8 bases. Germline V gene data show CDR1 as SGHNT and CDR2 as YYREEE (reference sequence). The junction had 7 bases not matched to a gene; V was cut back by 4 bases and J by 7 bases. This CDR3 is 15 amino acids long. The CDR3 protein is CASSLGQGENSPLHF. The CDR3 DNA reads as TGTGCCAGCAGCCTCGGACAGGGAGAGAATTCACCCCTCCACTTT. The full variable domain, its missing parts supplied by reference TRBV5-4 and TRBJ1-6, is ETGVTQSPTHLIKTRGQQVTLRCSSQSGHNTVSWYQQALGQGPQFIFQYYREEENGRGNFPPRFSGLQFPNYSSELNVNALELDDSALYLCASSLGQGENSPLHFGNGTRLTVT.

The CDR3 protein is CASSLVGHRPTSGGPLYEQFF. CDR3 in DNA: TGCGCCAGCAGCTTGGTGGGACATCGACCGACTAGCGGGGGGCCCCTTTATGAGCAGTTCTTC. The chain is built from TRBV5-1 and TRBJ2-1; 13 bases line up with TRBD2. This CDR3 contains 21 residues. V shed 0 bases, J shed 8 bases, and the junction held 20 bases outside the gene matches. The germline CDR1 and CDR2 sequences are SGHRS and YFSETQ.

The chain has TRBV27 and TRBJ1-5; no clear D. Trimming cost V 3 bases and J 2 bases, with 8 bases left between them. This CDR3 comprises 14 residues. Germline CDR1 is MNHEY and CDR2 is SMNVEV (reference sequence). In DNA form, the CDR3 reads TGTGCCAGCAGTTTTAGGCAGGGCAATCAGCCCCAGCATTTT. The encoded protein is CASSFRQGNQPQHF.

The chain combines TRBV6-5 with TRBJ1-5, with 8 bases fitting TRBD1. With 6 bases clipped from V and 3 bases from J, the junction kept 4 bases outside the gene matches. This CDR3 has 14 amino acids. Germline values: CDR1 MNHEY, CDR2 SVGAGI. In DNA, the CDR3 is TGTGCCAGCAGCCGGACAGGGAACAATCAGCCCCAGCATTTT. This codes for CASSRTGNNQPQHF.

This sequence joins TRBV29-1 and TRBJ1-4, with a tentative D call TRBD1 (6 bases). Deletions cut 4 bases from V and 4 bases from J, with 13 bases between. Germline values: CDR1 SQVTM, CDR2 ANQGSEA. The CDR3 totals 14 residues. This chain's CDR3 is CSVGGPGLNEKLFF. The CDR3 coding sequence is TGCAGCGTTGGGGGGCCAGGGCTTAATGAAAAACTGTTTTTT.

The rearrangement joins TRBV9 to TRBJ1-3; the match to TRBD1 covers 7 bases. The ends lost 1 base at V and 3 bases at J; junction bases unmatched: 4. Germline V gene lookup returns CDR1 SGDLS and CDR2 YYNGEE. This CDR3 contains 15 residues. This CDR3 reads CASSVLGTDGNTIYF. Here the CDR3 DNA reads TGTGCCAGCAGCGTATTAGGGACAGATGGAAACACCATATATTTT.

The chain employs TRBV7-2 and TRBJ2-2, with TRBD2 matching over 10 bases. The CDR3 spans 15 residues. Germline CDR1 and CDR2: SGHTA and FQGNSA. J was trimmed by 6 bases and V by 5 bases; bases with no gene match: 6. In DNA, the CDR3 is TGTGCCAGCAGCCGCCGAAGCGGGGGGGCCGGGGAGCTGTTTTTT. Encoded protein: CASSRRSGGAGELFF.